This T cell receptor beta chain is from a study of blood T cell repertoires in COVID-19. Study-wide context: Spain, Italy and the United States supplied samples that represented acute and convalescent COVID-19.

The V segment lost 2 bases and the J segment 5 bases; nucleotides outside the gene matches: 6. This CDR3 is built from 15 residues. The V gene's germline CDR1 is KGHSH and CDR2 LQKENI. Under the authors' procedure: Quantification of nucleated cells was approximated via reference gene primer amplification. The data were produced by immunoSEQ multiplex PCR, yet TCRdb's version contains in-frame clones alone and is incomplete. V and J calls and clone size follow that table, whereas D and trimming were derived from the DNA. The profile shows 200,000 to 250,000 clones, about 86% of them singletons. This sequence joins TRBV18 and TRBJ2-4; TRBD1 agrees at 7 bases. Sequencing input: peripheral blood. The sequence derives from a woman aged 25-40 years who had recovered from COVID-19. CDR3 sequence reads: CASSPTYDRENIQYF. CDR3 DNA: TGTGCCAGCTCACCAACCTATGACAGGGAAAACATTCAGTACTTC. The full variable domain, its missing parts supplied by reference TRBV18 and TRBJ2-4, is NAGVMQNPRHLVRRRGQEARLRCSPMKGHSHVYWYRQLPEEGLKFMVYLQKENIIDESGMPKERFSAEFPKEGPSILRIQQVVRGDSAAYFCASSPTYDRENIQYFGAGTRLSVL.